These 15 T cell receptor beta chains originate from one sample sequenced in a study of breast tumors, draining lymph nodes, adjacent tissues (TCRdb year 2016). Libraries came from multiplex PCR. The listed sequencing device is Illumina HiSeq 2000. TCRdb itself trimmed the public reads at Q25 with fastp, ran MiXCR and retained productive beta chains. Duplicate CDR3 protein sequences are folded into a single record with the most common DNA and genes. For this sample there are fewer than 15,000 distinct CDR3 sequences; approximately 62% appear just once. Of the sample, about 53% falls within the top ten clones. The sequenced sample consisted of tumor-adjacent breast tissue. The receptors stem from a female donor with breast cancer. Some clones in this sample may be carry-over from other donors' samples.

The genes are TRBV7-2 and TRBJ2-7; possibly TRBD1 for D (5 bases). The CDR3 has 14 amino acids. The germline V gene has CDR1 SGHTA and CDR2 FQGNSA. Deletions cut 5 bases from V and 2 bases from J, with 13 bases between. CDR3 nucleotides: TGTGCCAGCAGCACGACAGTTACTGCCTACGAGCAGTACTTC. Translating gives CASSTTVTAYEQYF.

By sample fraction, this clonotype is medium-sized. The chain uses TRBV9 and TRBJ1-2; 9 nucleotides align to TRBD1. J gave up 10 bases and V 0 bases, and 1 base lay outside the gene matches. The CDR3 length is 12 residues. Per the germline V gene, CDR1 is SGDLS and CDR2 is YYNGEE. CDR3 sequence (DNA): TGTGCCAGCAGCGTAGGACAGGGGGACTACACCTTC. It is translated as CASSVGQGDYTF. The full variable domain, rest sourced from reference TRBV9 and TRBJ1-2, is DSGVTQTPKHLITATGQRVTLRCSPRSGDLSVYWYQQSLDQGLQFLIQYYNGEERAKGNILERFSAQQFPDLHSELNLSSLELGDSALYFCASSVGQGDYTFGSGTRLTVV.

The rearrangement links TRBV24-1 to TRBJ2-1; 7 positions agree with TRBD2. Germline V lookup: CDR1 KGHDR, CDR2 SFDVKD. CDR3 length equals 16 residues. V lost 1 base to trimming and J lost 7 bases; unmatched junction nucleotides: 9. The CDR3 DNA sequence: TGTGCCACCAGTGATTTAAGGGAGGGCCGTGCAAATGAGCAGTTCTTC. This encodes CATSDLREGRANEQFF.

By frequency in the sample, this clonotype is medium-sized. The chain uses TRBV7-3 and TRBJ2-7, with 8 bases aligning to TRBD1. This CDR3 is 13 amino acids long. J gave up 3 bases and V 5 bases, and 3 bases lay outside the gene matches. The germline V gene encodes CDR1 SGHTA and CDR2 FQGTGA. As DNA, the CDR3 is TGTGCCAGCAGCGATGGACAGGGCTACGAGCAGTACTTC. It encodes CASSDGQGYEQYF.

This sequence joins TRBV2 and TRBJ1-6; TRBD1 agrees at 8 bases. The CDR3 runs 14 residues. The junction had 3 bases not matched to a gene; V was cut back by 4 bases and J by 7 bases. The germline CDR1 and CDR2 sequences are SNHLY and FYNNEI. The CDR3 coding sequence is TGTGCCAGCAGTGGACAGGGGTCCAATTCACCCCTCCACTTT. Its protein is CASSGQGSNSPLHF.

This clonotype turned up a few times. A read error is likely, as this CDR3 ends without the conserved phenylalanine or tryptophan. V gene TRBV5-1 combines with J gene TRBJ2-1; TRBD2 matches at 12 bases. This CDR3 comprises 15 residues. In germline, CDR1 is SGHRS, CDR2 YFSETQ. J was trimmed by 8 bases and V by 4 bases; bases with no gene match: 7. The CDR3 nucleotides are TGCGCCAGCAGCAAGGGGCTAGCGGGGGGGGATGAGCAGTTCCTC. This gives the protein CASSKGLAGGDEQFL.

This clonotype was seen ten or more times. The chain links TRBV12-3 or TRBV12-4 to TRBJ1-1, with 7 bases identical to TRBD1. The CDR3 is 15 residues long. V dropped 11 bases and J dropped 6; count of bases not matched to a gene: 18. DNA of the CDR3: TGTGCCCCCAAGGGGGCCGTAGGGATAGGCGCTGAAGCTTTCTTT. It yields the protein CAPKGAVGIGAEAFF.

With respect to this clonotype: A junction boundary mismatches the germline segment, possibly from a read error. CDR3 sequence reads: CASRLEAGTYEQYF. In DNA, the CDR3 is TGTGCCAGCAGATTAGAGGCGGGGACCTACGAGCAGTACTTC. The rearrangement links TRBV5-1 to TRBJ2-7; D possibly corresponds to TRBD2 (6 bases). CDR1 SGHRS and CDR2 YFSETQ come from the germline V gene. The CDR3 contains 14 residues.

The chain links TRBV29-1 to TRBJ2-3; D remains ambiguous. V lost 6 bases and J 0 bases, leaving 10 bases between the germline ends. The germline V gene encodes CDR1 SQVTM and CDR2 ANQGSEA. The CDR3 sequence is 13 residues long. For the CDR3, the DNA is TGCAGCGTCCACGGACGGAGCACAGATACGCAGTATTTT. This codes for CSVHGRSTDTQYF.

The CDR3 reads CASSLQGFDAGELFF. The CDR3 region has the DNA TGTGCCAGCAGCTTACAGGGCTTTGACGCCGGGGAGCTGTTTTTT. The chain links TRBV7-2 to TRBJ2-2, with D tentatively TRBD1 (5 bases). The V end lost 2 bases, the J end lost 6 bases, and 13 bases lay between the germline ends. CDR3 size: 15 residues. Per germline, CDR1 SGHTA and CDR2 FQGNSA.

The V gene is TRBV29-1, the J gene TRBJ1-5; a weak D match, TRBD1 (5 bases). V was clipped by 4 bases and J by 5 bases, with 12 bases between them. Germline-derived CDR1 and CDR2 are SQVTM and ANQGSEA. The CDR3 has 13 residues. The CDR3: CSVVWGRDQPQHF. As DNA, the CDR3 is TGCAGCGTTGTGTGGGGGAGGGATCAGCCCCAGCATTTT.

V is TRBV11-2 and J is TRBJ2-3, with 12 bases that match TRBD2. Germline CDR1 and CDR2: SGHAT and FQNNGV. V shed 5 bases, J shed 4 bases, and the junction held 10 bases outside the gene matches. The CDR3 contains 17 residues. CDR3 in amino acids: CASSSLAGGLAADTQYF. The CDR3 coding sequence is TGTGCCAGCAGCAGTCTAGCGGGAGGGTTAGCGGCAGATACGCAGTATTTT.

About this clonotype: The final CDR3 position lacks the conserved phenylalanine or tryptophan, pointing to a likely read error. The V call is TRBV5-1, the J call TRBJ2-7; a possible D gene is TRBD1 (6 bases). The CDR3 is 12 residues long. Trimming left V 1 base short and J 5 bases short, with 7 bases between. Germline values: CDR1 SGHRS, CDR2 YFSETQ. The CDR3 protein is CASSLNRDEQYL. The CDR3 bases are TGCGCCAGCAGCTTGAACAGGGACGAGCAGTACCTC.

This clonotype was found a few times. The chain is built from TRBV7-8 and TRBJ1-6; D gene unclear. The CDR3 has 16 residues. The germline gives CDR1 SGHVS, CDR2 FQNEAQ. The ends were cut back, 1 base at V and 6 bases at J, with 13 bases in the middle. DNA of the CDR3: TGTGCCAGCAGCTTAGTGTCCGGGTCAGTTAATTCACCCCTCCACTTT. Translation: CASSLVSGSVNSPLHF. The full variable domain, rest sourced from reference TRBV7-8 and TRBJ1-6, is GAGVSQSPRYKVAKRGQDVALRCDPISGHVSLFWYQQALGQGPEFLTYFQNEAQLDKSGLPSDRFFAERPEGSVSTLKIQRTQQEDSAVYLCASSLVSGSVNSPLHFGNGTRLTVT.

This clonotype is categorized as medium-sized. The chain is built from TRBV7-2 and TRBJ1-2; TRBD1 aligns across 10 bases. Unmatched junction bases numbered 7, after V lost 5 bases and J lost 4 bases. This CDR3 is built from 15 residues. Germline V gives CDR1 SGHTA, CDR2 FQGNSA. The CDR3 reads CASSPGTGAFYGYTF. For the CDR3, the DNA is TGTGCCAGCAGCCCGGGGACAGGGGCTTTCTATGGCTACACCTTC. Drawing the rest from reference TRBV7-2 and TRBJ1-2, the complete variable domain is GAGVSQSPSNKVTEKGKDVELRCDPISGHTALYWYRQSLGQGLEFLIYFQGNSAPDKSGLPSDRFSAERTGGSVSTLTIQRTQQEDSAVYLCASSPGTGAFYGYTFGSGTRLTVV.